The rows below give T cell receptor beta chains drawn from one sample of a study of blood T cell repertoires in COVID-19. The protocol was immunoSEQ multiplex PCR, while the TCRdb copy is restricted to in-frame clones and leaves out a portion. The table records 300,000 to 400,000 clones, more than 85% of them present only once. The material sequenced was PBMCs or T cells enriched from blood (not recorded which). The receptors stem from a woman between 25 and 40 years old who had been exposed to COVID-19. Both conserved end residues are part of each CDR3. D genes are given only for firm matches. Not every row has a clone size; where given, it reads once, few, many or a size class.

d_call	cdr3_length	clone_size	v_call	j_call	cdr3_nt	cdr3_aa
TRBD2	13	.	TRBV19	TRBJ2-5	TGTGCCAGCACGACTAGCCCCCAAGAGACCCAGTACTTC	CASTTSPQETQYF
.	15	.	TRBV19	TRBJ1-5	TGTGCCAGTAGTCCATCTGGGGGCCGAAATCAGCCCCAGCATTTT	CASSPSGGRNQPQHF
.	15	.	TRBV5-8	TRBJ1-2	TGTGCCAGCAGCTTGGGGATTACAGGGAGAGGCGGCTACACCTTC	CASSLGITGRGGYTF
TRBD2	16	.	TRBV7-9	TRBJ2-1	TGTGCCAGCAGCTTAGGGGTAGCGGGGCATTACAATGAGCAGTTCTTC	CASSLGVAGHYNEQFF
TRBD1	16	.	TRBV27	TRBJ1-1	TGTGCCAGCAGTACCCACCCGGGACAGGGGAGTTCTGAAGCTTTCTTT	CASSTHPGQGSSEAFF
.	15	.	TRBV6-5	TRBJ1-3	TGTGCCAGCAGTTATAACCGGGATCCTGGAAACACCATATATTTT	CASSYNRDPGNTIYF
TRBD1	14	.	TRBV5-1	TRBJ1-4	TGCGCCAGCAGCCGGGGACAGGGGGGTGAAAAACTGTTTTTT	CASSRGQGGEKLFF
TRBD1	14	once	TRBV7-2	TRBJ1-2	TGTGCCAGCAGCCCAGACAGGGCCCTCTATGGCTACACCTTC	CASSPDRALYGYTF
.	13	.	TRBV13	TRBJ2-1	TGTGCCAGCAGCTTTGGACATACGGATGAGCAGTTCTTC	CASSFGHTDEQFF
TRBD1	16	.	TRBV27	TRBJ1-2	TGTGCCAGCAGTTTATCGGATCCGGGACAGGGGTACGGCTACACCTTC	CASSLSDPGQGYGYTF
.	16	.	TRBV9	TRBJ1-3	TGTGCCAGCAGCGTACTCGGGGATCTTAGTGGAAACACCATATATTTT	CASSVLGDLSGNTIYF
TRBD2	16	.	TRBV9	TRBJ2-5	TGTGCCAGCAGCGTAGGGGTAGCGGGGGGGCTAGAGACCCAGTACTTC	CASSVGVAGGLETQYF
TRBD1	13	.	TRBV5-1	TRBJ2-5	TGCGCCAGCAGCCCGGACAGGGCAGAGACCCAGTACTTC	CASSPDRAETQYF
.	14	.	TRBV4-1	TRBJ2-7	TGCGCCAGCAGCCAGTCAATTATAGCGTACGAGCAGTACTTC	CASSQSIIAYEQYF
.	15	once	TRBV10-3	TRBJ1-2	TGTGCCATCAGTGAGTCCGGACACGGAAACTATGGCTACACCTTC	CAISESGHGNYGYTF
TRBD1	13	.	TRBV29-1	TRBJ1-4	TGCAGCGTTCTTACAGGGGGAGGCGAAAAACTGTTTTTT	CSVLTGGGEKLFF